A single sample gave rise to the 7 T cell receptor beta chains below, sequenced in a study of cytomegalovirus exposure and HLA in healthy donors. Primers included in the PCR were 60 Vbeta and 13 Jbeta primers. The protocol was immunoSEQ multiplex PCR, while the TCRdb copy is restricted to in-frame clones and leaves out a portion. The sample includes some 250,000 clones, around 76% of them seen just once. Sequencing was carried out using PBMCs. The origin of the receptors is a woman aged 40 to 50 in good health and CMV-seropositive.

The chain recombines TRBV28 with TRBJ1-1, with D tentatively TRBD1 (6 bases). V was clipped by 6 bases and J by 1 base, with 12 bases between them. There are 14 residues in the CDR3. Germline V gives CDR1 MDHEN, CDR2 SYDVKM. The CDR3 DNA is TGTGCCAGCAGGACTACAGGGAGGAACACTGAAGCTTTCTTT. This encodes CASRTTGRNTEAFF. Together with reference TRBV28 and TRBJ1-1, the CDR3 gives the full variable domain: DVKVTQSSRYLVKRTGEKVFLECVQDMDHENMFWYRQDPGLGLRLIYFSYDVKMKEKGDIPEGYSVSREKKERFSLILESASTNQTSMYLCASRTTGRNTEAFFGQGTRLTVV.

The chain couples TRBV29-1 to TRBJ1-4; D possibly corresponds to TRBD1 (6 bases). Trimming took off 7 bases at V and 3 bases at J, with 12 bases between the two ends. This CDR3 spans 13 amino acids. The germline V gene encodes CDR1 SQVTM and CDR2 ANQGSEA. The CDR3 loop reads CSAWTVSNEKLFF. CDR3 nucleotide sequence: TGCAGCGCTTGGACAGTGTCTAATGAAAAACTGTTTTTT.

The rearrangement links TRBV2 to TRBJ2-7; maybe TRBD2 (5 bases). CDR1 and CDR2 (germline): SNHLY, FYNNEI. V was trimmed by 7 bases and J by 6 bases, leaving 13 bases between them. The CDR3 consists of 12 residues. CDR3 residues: CASIEGVGEQYF. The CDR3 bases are TGTGCCAGCATAGAGGGAGTCGGCGAGCAGTACTTC.

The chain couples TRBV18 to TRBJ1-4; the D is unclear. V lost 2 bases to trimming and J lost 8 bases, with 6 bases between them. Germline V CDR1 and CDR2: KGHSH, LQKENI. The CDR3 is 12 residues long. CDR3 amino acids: CASSPTREKLFF. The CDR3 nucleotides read TGTGCCAGCTCACCAACCCGGGAAAAACTGTTTTTT.

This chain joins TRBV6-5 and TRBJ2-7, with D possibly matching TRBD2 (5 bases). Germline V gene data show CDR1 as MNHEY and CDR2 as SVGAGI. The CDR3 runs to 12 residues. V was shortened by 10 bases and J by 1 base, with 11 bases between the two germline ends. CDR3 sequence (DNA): TGTGCCACTGCCGGGAATTCCTACGAGCAGTACTTC. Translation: CATAGNSYEQYF.

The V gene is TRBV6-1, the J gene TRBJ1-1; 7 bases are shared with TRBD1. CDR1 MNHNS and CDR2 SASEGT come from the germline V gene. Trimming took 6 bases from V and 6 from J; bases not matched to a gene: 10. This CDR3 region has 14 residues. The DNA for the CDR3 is TGTGCCAGCAGGGTACAGGGGATTGGCGCTGAAGCTTTCTTT. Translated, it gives CASRVQGIGAEAFF.

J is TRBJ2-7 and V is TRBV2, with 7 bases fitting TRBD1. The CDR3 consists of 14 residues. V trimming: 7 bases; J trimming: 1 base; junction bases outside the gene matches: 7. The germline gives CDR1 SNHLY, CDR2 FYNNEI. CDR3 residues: CASKSGTESYEQYF. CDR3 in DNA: TGTGCCAGCAAATCCGGGACAGAGTCCTACGAGCAGTACTTC. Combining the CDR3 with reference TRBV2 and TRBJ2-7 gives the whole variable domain EPEVTQTPSHQVTQMGQEVILRCVPISNHLYFYWYRQILGQKVEFLVSFYNNEISEKSEIFDDQFSVERPDGSNFTLKIRSTKLEDSAMYFCASKSGTESYEQYFGPGTRLTVT.